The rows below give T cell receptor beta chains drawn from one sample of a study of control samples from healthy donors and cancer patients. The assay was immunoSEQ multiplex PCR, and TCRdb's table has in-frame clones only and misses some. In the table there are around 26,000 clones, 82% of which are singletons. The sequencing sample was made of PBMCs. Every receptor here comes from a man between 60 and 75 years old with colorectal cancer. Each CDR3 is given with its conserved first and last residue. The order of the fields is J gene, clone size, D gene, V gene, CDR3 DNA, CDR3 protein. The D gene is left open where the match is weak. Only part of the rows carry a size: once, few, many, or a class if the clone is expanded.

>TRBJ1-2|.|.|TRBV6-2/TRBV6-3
TGTGCCAGCAGTTACTCAGGACATCGTGGCTACACCTTC
CASSYSGHRGYTF
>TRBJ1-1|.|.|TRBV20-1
TGCAGTGCTAGTGACAGTGGCACTGAAGCTTTCTTT
CSASDSGTEAFF
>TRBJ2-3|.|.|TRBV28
TGTGCCAGCATGGGGGGCGGCACAGATACGCAGTATTTT
CASMGGGTDTQYF
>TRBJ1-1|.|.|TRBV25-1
TGTGCCAGCAGTTCCCCCAGGACTGAAGCTTTCTTT
CASSSPRTEAFF
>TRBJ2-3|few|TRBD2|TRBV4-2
TGTGCCAGCAGCCAATCGCTAGCGGGGGGCACAGATACGCAGTATTTT
CASSQSLAGGTDTQYF
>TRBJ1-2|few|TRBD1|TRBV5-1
TGCGCCAGCAGCTCATCAGGGGGCAGTAACTATGGCTACACCTTC
CASSSSGGSNYGYTF
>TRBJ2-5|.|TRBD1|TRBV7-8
TGTGCCAGCAGCCCAAACAGGGGGCAAGAGACCCAGTACTTC
CASSPNRGQETQYF
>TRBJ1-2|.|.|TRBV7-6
TGTGCCAGCAGCCCAGTCAACAGCTATGGCTACACCTTC
CASSPVNSYGYTF
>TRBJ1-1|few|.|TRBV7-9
TGTGCCAGCAGCTTAATGGACAGCACTGAAGCTTTCTTT
CASSLMDSTEAFF
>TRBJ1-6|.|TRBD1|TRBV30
TGTGCCTGGAGCCGTTCGATGGGACAGAGCTATTCACCCCTCCACTTT
CAWSRSMGQSYSPLHF
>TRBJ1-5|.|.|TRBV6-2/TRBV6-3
TGTGCCAGCAGTTACTCCTATCAGCCCCAGCATTTT
CASSYSYQPQHF
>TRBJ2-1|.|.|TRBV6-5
TGTGCCAGCAGTCCCGGCCTAAGCTCCTACAATGAGCAGTTCTTC
CASSPGLSSYNEQFF
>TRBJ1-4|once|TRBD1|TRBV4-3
TGCGCCAGCAGCCCCCGACCGGGACAGACAAATGAAAAACTGTTTTTT
CASSPRPGQTNEKLFF
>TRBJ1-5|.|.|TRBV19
TGTGCCAGTAGGGGTTCTCGGGGCAATCAGCCCCAGCATTTT
CASRGSRGNQPQHF
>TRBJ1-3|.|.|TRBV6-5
TGTGCCAGCAGTTACTCGCTAAACTCTGGAAACACCATATATTTT
CASSYSLNSGNTIYF
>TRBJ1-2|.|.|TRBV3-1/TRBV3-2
TGTGCCAGCAGCCAAGTCGCGGGAGCCAACTATGGCTACACCTTC
CASSQVAGANYGYTF
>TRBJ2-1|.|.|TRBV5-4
TGTGCCAGCAGCTTGATGGCTAGCGATTACAATGAGCAGTTCTTC
CASSLMASDYNEQFF
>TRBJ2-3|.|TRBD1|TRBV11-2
TGTGCCAGCAGCTTCAGCACCGGGGCAGGGGGCAGAGATACGCAGTATTTT
CASSFSTGAGGRDTQYF
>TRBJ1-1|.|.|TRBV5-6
TGTGCCAGCAGCTTGGGCGGGAGTGGCACTGAAGCTTTCTTT
CASSLGGSGTEAFF
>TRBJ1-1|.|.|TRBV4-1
TGCGCCAGCAGCCAAGATCACGCGAACACTGAAGCTTTCTTT
CASSQDHANTEAFF
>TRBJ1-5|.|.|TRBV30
TGTGCCTGGAGTGGAGGAGACAATCAGCCCCAGCATTTT
CAWSGGDNQPQHF
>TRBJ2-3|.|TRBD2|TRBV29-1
TGCAGCGTTGAAGATCTTCTTAGCGGGGCGGGAGATACGCAGTATTTT
CSVEDLLSGAGDTQYF
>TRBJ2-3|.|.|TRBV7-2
TGTGCCAGCAGCTCGGCGGCCGTAGATACGCAGTATTTT
CASSSAAVDTQYF
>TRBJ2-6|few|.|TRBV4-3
TGCGCCAGCAGCCAAGATCAGAGTGTCCTGACTTTC
CASSQDQSVLTF
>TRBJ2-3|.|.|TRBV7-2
TGTGCCAGCAGCTTACAAGCAGATACGCAGTATTTT
CASSLQADTQYF
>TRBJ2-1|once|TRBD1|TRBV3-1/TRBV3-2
TGTGCCAGCAGCCTGTGGGACAGGGTTCATGTGGGTGAGCAGTTCTTC
CASSLWDRVHVGEQFF
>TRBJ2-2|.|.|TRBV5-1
TGCGCCAGCAGCTTTTCGACAGCCTCCACCGGGGAGCTGTTTTTT
CASSFSTASTGELFF
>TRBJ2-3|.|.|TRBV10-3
TGTGCCATCAGTGATTCATTGCCCCCCGCCGACACGCAGTATTTT
CAISDSLPPADTQYF
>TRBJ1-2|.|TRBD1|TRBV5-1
TGCGCCAGCAGCTCCGCCGGGACAGGGGAACTTTATGGCTACACCTTC
CASSSAGTGELYGYTF
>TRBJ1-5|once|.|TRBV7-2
TGTGCCAGCAGCCCCGACAGCTTCAATCAGCCCCAGCATTTT
CASSPDSFNQPQHF
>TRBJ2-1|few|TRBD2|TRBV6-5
TGTGCCAGCACAGTAGCGGGGGGGTACAATGAGCAGTTCTTC
CASTVAGGYNEQFF
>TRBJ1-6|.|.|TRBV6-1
TGTGCCAGCAGATTTGACAATTATAATTCACCCCTCCACTTT
CASRFDNYNSPLHF
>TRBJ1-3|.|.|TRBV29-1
TGCAGCGTGGACGTGGGGAGCTCTGGAAACACCATATATTTT
CSVDVGSSGNTIYF
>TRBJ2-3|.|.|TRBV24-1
TGTGCCACCTCGATCTATAGGGCTGGCACAGATACGCAGTATTTT
CATSIYRAGTDTQYF
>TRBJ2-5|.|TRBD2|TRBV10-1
TGCGCCAGCAGTGAGAGTAGCGGGGGCCAAGAGACCCAGTACTTC
CASSESSGGQETQYF
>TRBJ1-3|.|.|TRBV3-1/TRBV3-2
TGTGCCAGCAGCCACGCCCCCCGGGGGGAGCTGTATGGAAACACCATATATTTT
CASSHAPRGELYGNTIYF
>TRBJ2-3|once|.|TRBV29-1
TGCAGCGTTCAGGGTAGCACAGATACGCAGTATTTT
CSVQGSTDTQYF
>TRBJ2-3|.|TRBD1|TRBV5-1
TGCGCCAGCAGCCAAAGACAGGGGGGCTCAGATACGCAGTATTTT
CASSQRQGGSDTQYF
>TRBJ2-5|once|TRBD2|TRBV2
TGTGCCAGCTGGATAGCGGGGAGGGAGACCCAGTACTTC
CASWIAGRETQYF
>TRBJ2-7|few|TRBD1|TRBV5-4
TGTGCCAGCAGCTTAGAAGGGACAGATGAAAAGCAGTACTTC
CASSLEGTDEKQYF
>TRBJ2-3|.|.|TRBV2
TGTGCCAGCAAGGGGGGGGGAACAGATACGCAGTATTTT
CASKGGGTDTQYF
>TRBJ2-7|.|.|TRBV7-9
TGTGCCAGCAGCTTTTGGGGGGTTCAGTACGAGCAGTACTTC
CASSFWGVQYEQYF
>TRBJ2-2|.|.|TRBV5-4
TGTGCCAGCAGCCCAGGGGTAGCCGGGGAGCTGTTTTTT
CASSPGVAGELFF
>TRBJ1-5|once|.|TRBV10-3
TGTGCCATCAGCCTTGACAGATCCAATCGGCCCCAGCATTTT
CAISLDRSNRPQHF
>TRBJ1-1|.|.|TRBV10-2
TGCGCCAGCATTTCGGGGACATCTTTGAACACTGAAGCTTTCTTT
CASISGTSLNTEAFF
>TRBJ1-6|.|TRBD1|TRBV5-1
TGCGCCAGCAGCCGTACAGGGGGCGAAGATTCACCCCTCCACTTT
CASSRTGGEDSPLHF
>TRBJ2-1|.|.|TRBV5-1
TGCGCCAGCAGCTTGGCGGGGTTCTCCTACAATGAGCAGTTCTTC
CASSLAGFSYNEQFF
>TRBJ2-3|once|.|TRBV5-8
TGTGCCAGCAGCTTTGGGCCAGATACGCAGTATTTT
CASSFGPDTQYF
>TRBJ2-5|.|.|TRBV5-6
TGTGCCAGCACCCAAAGGGGGGCCCTTGAGACCCAGTACTTC
CASTQRGALETQYF
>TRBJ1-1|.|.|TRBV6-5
TGTGCCAGCAGTTACGGGGCTGTGAACACTGAAGCTTTCTTT
CASSYGAVNTEAFF
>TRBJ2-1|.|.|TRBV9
TGTGCCAGCAGCCCGTGGACCGGGAACAATGAGCAGTTCTTC
CASSPWTGNNEQFF
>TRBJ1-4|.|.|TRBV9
TGTGCCAGCAGCGTGCAGGGCAGGGGTAATGAAAAACTGTTTTTT
CASSVQGRGNEKLFF
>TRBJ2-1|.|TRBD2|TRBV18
TGTGCCAGCTCACGGACTAGCGGGGGGAATGAGCAGTTCTTC
CASSRTSGGNEQFF
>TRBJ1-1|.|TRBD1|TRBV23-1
TGCGCCAGCAGTCAGAAGCACTGGACAGGGAGCACTGAAGCTTTCTTT
CASSQKHWTGSTEAFF
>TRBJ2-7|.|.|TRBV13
TGTGCCAGCAGCATCATTAACGAGGAGCAGTACTTC
CASSIINEEQYF
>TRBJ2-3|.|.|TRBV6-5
TGTGCCAGCAGAGGGGGGGCCCCAGATACGCAGTATTTT
CASRGGAPDTQYF
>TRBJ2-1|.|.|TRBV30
TGTGCCTGGAGTGTAGGGACCGGTCGGGGGGAGCAGTTCTTC
CAWSVGTGRGEQFF
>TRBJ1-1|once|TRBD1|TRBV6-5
TGTGCCAGCAGTTGGACAGGGTTGGGCACTGAAGCTTTCTTT
CASSWTGLGTEAFF
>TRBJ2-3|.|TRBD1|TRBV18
TGTGCCAGCTCACTGGGACAGGGAGGGAGACACACAGATACGCAGTATTTT
CASSLGQGGRHTDTQYF